Below, 11 T cell receptor beta chains from the same sample are listed, as sequenced in a study of tumor and adjacent non-tumor tissue in lung cancer. This sample's RNA came from whole unsorted tissue. The library came from three nested PCR rounds adapted from ARM-PCR protocols. TCRdb re-analysed the multiplex PCR reads in MiXCR, keeping a single row per CDR3 protein. This table has approximately 90,000 distinct CDR3 sequences, 61% appearing once. Sequenced material: lung tumor tissue. These receptors all stem from a man aged 70 or older with non-small cell lung cancer.

The chain couples TRBV28 to TRBJ1-4; unclear D gene. Trimming took 3 bases from V and 6 from J, leaving 11 bases between them. CDR3 length: 14 residues. Germline lookup yields CDR1 MDHEN and CDR2 SYDVKM. For the CDR3, the DNA is TGTGCCAGCAGTTTTAGCAGGAATGATGAAAAACTGTTTTTT. Its protein product is CASSFSRNDEKLFF.

This clonotype has a count of ten or more. The chain uses TRBV5-1 and TRBJ2-2; a weak D match, TRBD2 (5 bases). Germline V gives CDR1 SGHRS, CDR2 YFSETQ. Trimming pared 3 bases from V and 2 bases from J, leaving 14 bases between. This CDR3 is 16 amino acids long. CDR3 sequence reads: CASSYETGINTGELFF. DNA for the CDR3: TGCGCCAGCAGCTACGAAACGGGAATCAACACCGGGGAGCTGTTTTTT.

J is TRBJ2-5 and V is TRBV2; perhaps TRBD1 as D (6 bases). Germline V gene lookup returns CDR1 SNHLY and CDR2 FYNNEI. This CDR3 is built from 13 residues. Deletions cut 9 bases from V and 2 bases from J, with 13 bases between. Here the CDR3 DNA reads TGTGCCAGAAAAAGGACAGAACAAGAGACCCAGTACTTC. Its translation is CARKRTEQETQYF.

As for this clonotype: Germline is not matched at one junction end, which may reflect a read error. The V call is TRBV29-1, the J call TRBJ2-3, with a possible D match to TRBD2 (6 bases). In germline, CDR1 is SQVTM, CDR2 ANQGSEA. The CDR3 sequence is 14 residues long. CDR3 DNA sequence: TGTAGCGGTCGAACCGCGGCCGGCACAGATATGCAGTATTTT. Its translation: CSGRTAAGTDMQYF.

The sample holds one count of this clonotype. The V and J genes are TRBV11-2 and TRBJ2-1; 11 bases agree with TRBD2. The CDR3 is 20 residues long. The germline gives CDR1 SGHAT, CDR2 FQNNGV. Trimming took 6 bases from V and 4 from J; bases not matched to a gene: 20. CDR3 sequence (DNA): TGTGCCAGCAGTCTCTGGGGGGTAGCAGGGAGACTAGCGGGGTACAATGAGCAGTTCTTC. It is translated as CASSLWGVAGRLAGYNEQFF.

About this clonotype itself: At one end the junction does not follow the germline gene, possibly because of a read error. V and J are TRBV10-3 and TRBJ1-1; D not certain. From germline, CDR1 is ENHRY and CDR2 SYGVKD. The CDR3 spans 15 residues. CDR3 amino acids: CAISESQDLNTEVFF. In DNA, the CDR3 is TGTGCCATTAGTGAGTCCCAGGACCTGAACACTGAAGTTTTCTTT.

This clonotype was picked up a small number of times. One end of the junction fails to match germline, which may point to a read error. The chain has TRBV5-4 and TRBJ2-7; D is unresolved. CDR1 and CDR2 from the germline V gene are SGHNT and YYREEE (reference sequence). There are 14 residues in the CDR3. CDR3 sequence: CASRSGLIGYGQYF. In nucleotides, the CDR3 is TGTGCCAGCAGATCGGGTCTGATTGGGTACGGGCAGTACTTC.

This clonotype appeared many times. The V and J genes are TRBV29-1 and TRBJ1-1; the D gene is possibly TRBD1 (6 bases). The germline V gene encodes CDR1 SQVTM and CDR2 ANQGSEA. The V gene lost 8 bases and the J gene lost 2 bases, with 15 bases spanning the gap. The CDR3 covers 13 residues. The CDR3 DNA follows: TGCAGCACCCGGGACACACTAAACACTGAAGCTTTCTTT. Amino acid sequence: CSTRDTLNTEAFF.

The rearrangement links TRBV11-2 to TRBJ2-2; D assignment may be TRBD1 or TRBD2 (5 bases each). This CDR3 is 13 amino acids long. CDR1 and CDR2 (germline): SGHAT, FQNNGV. V dropped 2 bases and J dropped 17 bases, with 18 bases sitting between them. CDR3 bases: TGTGCCAGCAGCTTACAGGGACCCGGGGACCTTTTTTTT. Amino acid sequence: CASSLQGPGDLFF.

Worth noting for this clonotype: Its ends do not fully match the called genes, so a read error is possible. The chain couples TRBV10-2 to TRBJ2-1; 7 nucleotides agree with TRBD1. The CDR3 contains 13 residues. The germline V gene has CDR1 WSHSY and CDR2 SAAADI. This chain's CDR3 is CASFQGVGNEQLF. The CDR3 nucleotides are TGCGCCAGCTTTCAGGGGGTCGGGAATGAGCAGCTCTTC.

V is TRBV28 and J is TRBJ2-6; D unclear. Trimming removed 8 bases at V and 2 bases at J, with 19 bases between. The CDR3 has 17 amino acids. Germline CDR1 is MDHEN and CDR2 is SYDVKM. The CDR3 sequence is CASLIRRGMAGANVLTF. The CDR3 nucleotides read TGTGCCAGCCTAATTAGGAGAGGCATGGCTGGGGCCAACGTCCTGACTTTC. Full variable domain (rest looked up from reference TRBV28 and TRBJ2-6): DVKVTQSSRYLVKRTGEKVFLECVQDMDHENMFWYRQDPGLGLRLIYFSYDVKMKEKGDIPEGYSVSREKKERFSLILESASTNQTSMYLCASLIRRGMAGANVLTFGAGSRLTVL.